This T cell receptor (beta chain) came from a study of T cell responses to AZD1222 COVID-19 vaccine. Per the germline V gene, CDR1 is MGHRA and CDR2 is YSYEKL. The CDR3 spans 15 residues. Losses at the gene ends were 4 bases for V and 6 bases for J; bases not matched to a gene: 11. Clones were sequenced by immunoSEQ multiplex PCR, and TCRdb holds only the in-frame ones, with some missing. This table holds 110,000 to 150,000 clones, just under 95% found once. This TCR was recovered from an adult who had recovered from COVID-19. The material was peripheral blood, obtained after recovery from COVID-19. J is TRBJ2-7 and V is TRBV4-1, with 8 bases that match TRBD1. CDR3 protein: CASSPTDRGRPEQYF. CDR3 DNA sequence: TGCGCCAGCAGCCCGACTGACAGGGGTCGCCCCGAGCAGTACTTC.